This T cell receptor (beta chain) was found in a study of shared clonotypes between healthy human individuals. Findings and caveats of the study: Non-shared clonotypes showed lower generation probabilities than clonotypes common to all four donors.

A word on this clone: Its target is not known.

V shed 5 bases and J shed 7 bases, with 15 bases lying between them. Germline V gene sequence: CDR1 SGHNT, CDR2 YENEEA. This CDR3 is 14 amino acids long. The repertoire was sequenced with immunoSEQ multiplex PCR; TCRdb's copy has only in-frame clones and lacks some. Of under 1,100,000 clones listed, about 75% were seen once; the top ten hold about 1.5%. The chain uses TRBV11-3 and TRBJ2-1, with D perhaps TRBD1 or TRBD2 (7 bases each). The receptor's source is a man between 18 and 29 years old in good health. The source material was memory CD4+ T cells sorted from blood. Subset denoted: CD45RA-negative fraction. CDR3 bases: TGTGCCAGCAGCATGCCAGGGGGGGGTAATGAGCAGTTCTTC. This codes for CASSMPGGGNEQFF.